The clone carrying this T cell receptor beta chain was seen only a few times. Its target is not known. This sample is drawn from a study of blood T cells in healthy people across ages. Study as a whole: Template switching caught about one barcoded beta molecule for each two T cells. Notes on the study in general: Significant beta diversity loss was already apparent by age 40, declining roughly linearly. TCR beta diversity tracked closely with naive T cell percentage.

The second PCR ran about 6 to 12 cycles with a sample-barcoded 5' primer and J-beta primers. In TCRdb, the 5' RACE reads were re-called with MiXCR into one record per CDR3 protein. The sample carries fewer than 2 million distinct CDR3 sequences, 35% to 50% recorded once. CDR1 and CDR2 from the germline V gene are MNHEY and SVGEGT. The CDR3 sequence is 23 residues long. The sample taken for sequencing was blood. This sequence originates from a human donor in good health. J is TRBJ2-4 and V is TRBV6-2 or TRBV6-3; TRBD1 agrees at 8 bases. The J call may not be correct, given that the DNA end is closer to TRBJ2-7. The DNA for the CDR3 is TGTGCCAGCAGTTACTCGAGAGGCCCCCTATGGACAGGGACGTTGGCGTTCCCTCCCGAGCAGTACTTC. Its protein product is CASSYSRGPLWTGTLAFPPEQYF.